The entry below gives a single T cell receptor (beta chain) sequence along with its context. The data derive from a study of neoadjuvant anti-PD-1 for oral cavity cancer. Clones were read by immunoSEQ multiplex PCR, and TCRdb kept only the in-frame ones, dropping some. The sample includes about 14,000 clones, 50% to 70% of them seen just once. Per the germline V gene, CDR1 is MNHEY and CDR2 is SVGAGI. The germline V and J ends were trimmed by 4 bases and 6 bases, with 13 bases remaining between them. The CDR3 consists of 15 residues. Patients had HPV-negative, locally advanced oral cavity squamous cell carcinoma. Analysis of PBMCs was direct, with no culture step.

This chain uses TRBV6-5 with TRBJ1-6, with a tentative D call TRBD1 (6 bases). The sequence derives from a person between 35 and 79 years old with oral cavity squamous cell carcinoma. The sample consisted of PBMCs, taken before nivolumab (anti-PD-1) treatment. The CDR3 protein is CASSSTGSGNSPLHF. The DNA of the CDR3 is TGTGCCAGCAGTTCCACAGGGTCGGGTAATTCACCCCTCCACTTT.